This T cell receptor beta chain originates from a study of blood T cell repertoires in COVID-19. Study-level information: Both acute and convalescent COVID-19 samples were obtained from the United States, Italy and Spain.

During active infection, Seattle patients enrolled and were then monitored through disease. Authors' data handling: How many nucleated cells were present was estimated from reference gene primer amplification. Measured with immunoSEQ multiplex PCR; TCRdb has only the in-frame clones, and not every one. V and J calls and clone size are copied from that table; D and trimming were computed from the DNA. The sample shows about 230,000 clones, approximately 85% of them seen only once. The trim removed 6 bases at V and 2 bases at J, leaving 6 bases unmatched. Germline lookup yields CDR1 WNHNN and CDR2 SYGVQD (reference sequence). CDR3 length equals 14 residues.

The TCR was taken from a man aged 45-60 years with COVID-19, enrolled during active disease. V and J are TRBV10-1 and TRBJ1-1; 7 bases fit TRBD1. Sample: peripheral blood. CDR3 DNA: TGCGCCAGCAGCCCGGGACAGACAAACACTGAAGCTTTCTTT. It specifies CASSPGQTNTEAFF.